The 28 T cell receptor beta chains listed next were all sequenced from one sample in a study of blood T cell repertoires in COVID-19. Sequenced by immunoSEQ multiplex PCR; TCRdb stores in-frame clones only, minus some. The repertoire holds 180,000 or so clones, with roughly nine tenths as singletons. Sequencing was performed on peripheral blood. The source of these receptors is a woman in her sixties or seventies with COVID-19, enrolled during active disease.

This chain joins TRBV4-1 and TRBJ2-1, with 11 bases aligning to TRBD2. The J segment lost 2 bases and the V segment lost 4 bases, leaving 10 bases of the junction unmatched. The CDR3 runs 18 residues. CDR1 and CDR2 (germline): MGHRA, YSYEKL. The CDR3 is CASSLPLLAGGTYNEQFF. CDR3 DNA sequence: TGCGCCAGCAGCCTTCCCTTGCTAGCGGGAGGTACCTACAATGAGCAGTTCTTC.

CDR3 sequence reads: CASSAGNSNQPQHF. The CDR3 DNA sequence: TGTGCCAGCAGCGCAGGAAATAGCAATCAGCCCCAGCATTTT. The chain is built from TRBV7-2 and TRBJ1-5; the D is unclear. Germline V gene data show CDR1 as SGHTA and CDR2 as FQGNSA. V was pared by 5 bases and J by 0 bases, with 8 bases between. The CDR3 is 14 residues long.

The genes are TRBV18 and TRBJ2-7; 8 bases match TRBD1. CDR1 and CDR2 from the germline V gene are KGHSH and LQKENI. This CDR3 is built from 14 residues. V lost 4 bases, J lost 7 bases, and 9 bases stayed unmatched. The DNA of the CDR3 is TGTGCCAGCTCACTCGGACAGGGCGGGACGGAGCAGTACTTC. Translated, it gives CASSLGQGGTEQYF.

V usage is TRBV5-5 and J usage is TRBJ2-7; tentative D call: TRBD1 (5 bases). Per germline, CDR1 SGHKS and CDR2 YYEKEE (reference sequence). Trimming took off 1 base at V and 2 bases at J, with 13 bases between the two ends. The CDR3 contains 15 residues. The CDR3, as DNA: TGTGCCAGCAGCTTGTGGGGCAGAGAGACCTACGAGCAGTACTTC. Its protein product is CASSLWGRETYEQYF.

This clone has just a few counts. The gene calls are TRBV30 and TRBJ2-1, with D uncertain. The CDR3 covers 12 residues. From germline, CDR1 is GTSNPN and CDR2 SVGIG (reference sequence). The germline V and J ends were trimmed by 5 bases and 10 bases, with 15 bases remaining between them. The CDR3 loop is CAWGSRSSEQFF. CDR3 sequence (DNA): TGTGCCTGGGGTTCTCGGAGTAGCGAGCAGTTCTTC.

This sequence joins TRBV10-3 and TRBJ1-6, with D maybe TRBD1 (5 bases). Germline V CDR1 and CDR2: ENHRY, SYGVKD. V lost 1 base and J lost 7, with 14 bases in between. The CDR3 is 16 amino acids. CDR3 in DNA: TGTGCCATCAGTGAGTTTAGTCCAGGGTACAATTCACCCCTCCACTTT. It yields the protein CAISEFSPGYNSPLHF.

CDR3 loop: CASSYSISPGGTQYF. For the CDR3, the DNA is TGTGCCAGCAGTTACTCGATCAGTCCGGGGGGTACGCAGTATTTT. J is TRBJ2-3 and V is TRBV6-5; 7 nucleotides match TRBD2. Looked up from germline, CDR1 is MNHEY and CDR2 is SVGAGI. The CDR3 totals 15 residues. Losses at the gene ends were 0 bases for V and 8 bases for J; bases not matched to a gene: 8.

The chain links TRBV5-1 to TRBJ1-5; D is possibly TRBD1 (6 bases). The CDR3 has 14 amino acids. Germline CDR1 SGHRS, CDR2 YFSETQ. V lost 0 bases and J lost 10, with 14 bases in between. CDR3 residues: CASSLAGGAGPQHF. CDR3 nucleotides: TGCGCCAGCAGCTTGGCCGGGGGGGCGGGACCCCAGCATTTT.

The chain links TRBV10-1 to TRBJ1-6, with a possible D match to TRBD1 (6 bases). Looked up from germline, CDR1 is WNHNN and CDR2 is SYGVQD (reference sequence). V lost 5 bases and J lost 9, with 8 bases in between. The CDR3 extends over 12 amino acids. The CDR3 nucleotides are TGCGCCAGCAGTACAGGGTTTTCACCCCTCCACTTT. It translates to CASSTGFSPLHF.

This rearrangement joins TRBV11-2 to TRBJ2-5, with D possibly TRBD2 on 5 matching bases. CDR1 is SGHAT, CDR2 FQNNGV, per germline. The CDR3 contains 14 residues. Trimming removed 5 bases from V and 3 bases from J, with 13 bases in between. CDR3 region: CASSPLDGKETQYF. CDR3 DNA sequence: TGTGCCAGCAGCCCCTTGGACGGGAAAGAGACCCAGTACTTC.

In this sample, this clone turned up once. The chain couples TRBV30 to TRBJ1-1; D call uncertain. Per the germline V gene, CDR1 is GTSNPN and CDR2 is SVGIG (reference sequence). CDR3 length equals 12 residues. V was trimmed by 8 bases and J by 1 base, leaving 11 bases between them. Here the CDR3 DNA reads TGTGCCGGCACCGTCAAGAACACTGAAGCTTTCTTT. Translated, it gives CAGTVKNTEAFF.

The genes are TRBV15 and TRBJ1-6; D gene uncertain. V lost 5 bases to trimming and J lost 5 bases, with 13 bases between them. There are 15 residues in the CDR3. CDR1 and CDR2 (germline): LNHNV, YYDKDF (reference sequence). DNA for the CDR3: TGTGCCACCAGCCAAAGCTCCCCTAATAATTCACCCCTCCACTTT. As protein: CATSQSSPNNSPLHF.

The CDR3 bases are TGTGCCAGCAGTTGGAACAGGGGTGGGAGCAATCAGCCCCAGCATTTT. Residues: CASSWNRGGSNQPQHF. V gene TRBV28 combines with J gene TRBJ1-5, with 7 bases lining up with TRBD1. CDR1 is MDHEN, CDR2 SYDVKM, per germline. The CDR3 has 16 amino acids. The junction had 7 bases not matched to a gene; V was cut back by 4 bases and J by 1 base.

The genes are TRBV14 and TRBJ2-7, with D possibly being TRBD2 (5 bases). Germline lookup yields CDR1 SGHDN and CDR2 FVKESK. The CDR3 covers 12 residues. Trimming shortened V by 4 bases and J by 2 bases, and 6 bases separated the two germline ends. The CDR3 region has the DNA TGTGCCAGCAGCCTCGGGACCTACGAGCAGTACTTC. This codes for CASSLGTYEQYF.

The chain recombines TRBV6-5 with TRBJ1-2; TRBD1 is a possible D gene (5 bases). The CDR3 contains 15 residues. Trimming shortened V by 2 bases and J by 7 bases, and 17 bases separated the two germline ends. Germline V CDR1 and CDR2: MNHEY, SVGAGI. CDR3 protein: CASSYAGRTPSGYTF. CDR3 nucleotide sequence: TGTGCCAGCAGTTACGCGGGACGGACCCCCTCTGGCTACACCTTC.

V usage is TRBV7-9 and J usage is TRBJ1-5; TRBD1 might be the D (6 bases). V dropped 5 bases and J dropped 7 bases, with 18 bases sitting between them. Germline lookup yields CDR1 SEHNR and CDR2 FQNEAQ (reference sequence). The CDR3 length is 15 residues. DNA of the CDR3: TGTGCCAGCAGCCGAGATGGCAGGGGAGACCAGCCCCAGCATTTT. Translating it yields CASSRDGRGDQPQHF.

This chain links TRBV19 with TRBJ1-4; 9 bases line up with TRBD1. Unmatched junction bases numbered 15, after V lost 6 bases and J lost 4 bases. CDR3 length: 18 amino acids. The V gene's germline CDR1 is LNHDA and CDR2 SQIVND (reference sequence). CDR3 nucleotides: TGTGCCAGTAGCGACCGGGGACGGACAGGGGCACTTAATGAAAAACTGTTTTTT. Its protein is CASSDRGRTGALNEKLFF. The full variable domain, completed using reference TRBV19 and TRBJ1-4, is DGGITQSPKYLFRKEGQNVTLSCEQNLNHDAMYWYRQDPGQGLRLIYYSQIVNDFQKGDIAEGYSVSREKKESFPLTVTSAQKNPTAFYLCASSDRGRTGALNEKLFFGSGTQLSVL.

This chain uses TRBV9 with TRBJ2-1; a weak D match, TRBD2 (5 bases). CDR3 size: 16 residues. Trimming took 0 bases from V and 8 from J, leaving 18 bases between them. Germline V gives CDR1 SGDLS, CDR2 YYNGEE. Here the CDR3 DNA reads TGTGCCAGCAGCGTAGATCCGGGTGGGCCGAGGGATGAGCAGTTCTTC. Translating gives CASSVDPGGPRDEQFF.

The chain uses TRBV7-9 and TRBJ2-4; 14 bases are shared with TRBD2. V shed 4 bases, J shed 0 bases, and the junction held 8 bases outside the gene matches. This CDR3 has 19 residues. The germline V gene has CDR1 SEHNR and CDR2 FQNEAQ (reference sequence). CDR3 bases: TGTGCCAGCAGCTCTGGACTAGCGGGAGGAAACCTAGCCAAAAACATTCAGTACTTC. Encoded protein: CASSSGLAGGNLAKNIQYF.

The chain recombines TRBV24-1 with TRBJ2-1, with 9 bases that match TRBD2. CDR3 length: 16 amino acids. Trimming removed 0 bases from V and 5 bases from J; junction bases left unmatched: 4. Germline CDR1 reads KGHDR; CDR2 reads SFDVKD. The CDR3 reads CATSDLAGGGDNEQFF. The CDR3 DNA sequence: TGTGCCACCAGTGATTTGGCGGGAGGGGGGGACAATGAGCAGTTCTTC.

The chain employs TRBV28 and TRBJ2-7, with 10 bases lining up with TRBD1. Unmatched junction bases numbered 9, after V lost 10 bases and J lost 6 bases. Germline assignment: CDR1 MDHEN and CDR2 SYDVKM. The CDR3 spans 13 residues. CDR3 residues: CATEDRGHGEQYF. CDR3 sequence (DNA): TGTGCCACCGAAGACAGGGGGCATGGCGAGCAGTACTTC.

The chain is built from TRBV4-3 and TRBJ1-1, with D possibly TRBD1 on 5 matching bases. Trimming took off 4 bases at V and 4 bases at J, with 16 bases between the two ends. The CDR3 runs to 15 residues. Germline V gene data show CDR1 as LGHNA and CDR2 as YSLEER. This CDR3 is CASSLSQGRGTEAFF. CDR3 nucleotide sequence: TGCGCCAGCAGCCTTTCCCAGGGTAGGGGCACTGAAGCTTTCTTT.

CDR3 loop: CASSSRTSGRRSYNEQFF. The CDR3 DNA reads as TGTGCCAGCAGCTCTAGGACTAGCGGGAGGAGGTCCTACAATGAGCAGTTCTTC. The genes are TRBV11-2 and TRBJ2-1; the match to TRBD2 covers 14 bases. This CDR3 is 18 amino acids long. Germline lookup yields CDR1 SGHAT and CDR2 FQNNGV. J lost 1 base, V lost 4 bases, and 6 bases had no gene match.

This chain links TRBV19 with TRBJ2-3, with D unclear. V lost 5 bases, J lost 2 bases, and 8 bases lay in between. Looked up from germline, CDR1 is LNHDA and CDR2 is SQIVND (reference sequence). This CDR3 is 13 amino acids long. The DNA of the CDR3 is TGTGCCAGTAGTCTGCGATTCACAGATACGCAGTATTTT. Protein: CASSLRFTDTQYF.

V and J are TRBV7-9 and TRBJ1-2; 9 bases map to TRBD1. Looked up from germline, CDR1 is SEHNR and CDR2 is FQNEAQ (reference sequence). This CDR3 spans 14 amino acids. V gave up 1 base and J gave up 8 bases; unmatched junction bases: 5. CDR3 sequence (DNA): TGTGCCAGCAGCTTAGTTACGACAGGGGGAGGCTACACCTTC. It translates to CASSLVTTGGGYTF.

The V and J genes are TRBV24-1 and TRBJ2-3; TRBD1 aligns across 7 bases. The CDR3 has 12 amino acids. V was clipped by 3 bases and J by 9 bases; unmatched bases: 2. Per germline, CDR1 KGHDR and CDR2 SFDVKD. The CDR3 bases are TGTGCCACCAGTGATGACAGGGCGACGCAGTATTTT. Encoded protein: CATSDDRATQYF.

This sequence joins TRBV11-2 and TRBJ2-3, with D possibly TRBD2 on 6 matching bases. The CDR3 loop spans 17 amino acids. V shed 1 base and J shed 0 bases, with 14 bases lying between them. Germline-derived CDR1 and CDR2 are SGHAT and FQNNGV. CDR3 residues: CASSLGRTTSSTDTQYF. The CDR3 DNA sequence: TGTGCCAGCAGCTTAGGACGGACTACCTCTAGCACAGATACGCAGTATTTT.

V usage is TRBV5-4 and J usage is TRBJ2-5; D may be TRBD2 (5 bases). The V and J ends lost 0 bases and 5 bases respectively, with 20 bases between them. Germline V gives CDR1 SGHNT, CDR2 YYREEE (reference sequence). The CDR3 covers 17 residues. The CDR3 sequence is CASSLGFGLAEGETQYF. The CDR3 region has the DNA TGTGCCAGCAGCTTGGGCTTCGGGCTAGCTGAAGGGGAGACCCAGTACTTC.